This T cell receptor (beta chain) comes out of a study of cytomegalovirus exposure and HLA in healthy donors. The PCR employed 60 Vbeta primers together with 13 Jbeta primers. TCRdb's copy holds only in-frame clones and misses some; the assay was immunoSEQ multiplex PCR. The sample has about 140,000 clones, roughly 80% seen once. Germline CDR1 is SGHRS and CDR2 is YFSETQ. CDR3 length equals 15 residues. V lost 3 bases and J lost 6; bases outside the gene matches: 12. The TCR originated in a female donor in good health and CMV-seronegative. Sequenced sample: PBMCs. The V call is TRBV5-1, the J call TRBJ2-7, with 7 positions matching TRBD1. The CDR3 region is CASSSATGTAAEQYF. The CDR3 DNA is TGCGCCAGCAGCTCAGCTACCGGGACAGCGGCCGAGCAGTACTTC.